This T cell receptor beta chain was obtained from a study of CD8+ T cells in alopecia areata. As for the study in general: Patients received oral tofacitinib, 5 to 10 mg twice daily, for moderate-to-severe alopecia areata. General observations from the study: Among patients, TCR sharing was less clear than in mice, a difference possibly due in part to HLA diversity in the patient population. Across lesional scalp, and particularly alopecia totalis/universalis, clonality surpassed that of normal scalp.

As the sequencing template, cDNA was produced by extracting RNA and reverse transcribing it. Profiled with immunoSEQ multiplex PCR; TCRdb holds only in-frame clones, not every one. The sample lists 100,000 to 150,000 clones, 45% to 60% occurring once. Germline V lookup: CDR1 ENHRY, CDR2 SYGVKD. Trimming shortened V by 4 bases and J by 2 bases, and 11 bases separated the two germline ends. The length of the CDR3 is 14 residues. Of note for this clone: What it binds is not known. Other DNA sequences in this specimen translate into the identical CDR3.

This TCR was sampled from a human donor with alopecia areata. The rearrangement joins TRBV10-3 to TRBJ2-5, with D tentatively TRBD2 (6 bases). Specimen: CD4+ T cells sorted from blood, collected at week 0. CDR3 nucleotides: TGTGCCATCAGTGTAGCTAGCGCGCAAGAGACCCAGTACTTC. Protein product: CAISVASAQETQYF.